This T cell receptor beta chain was observed in a study of CD8 T cells in Susac syndrome. Sequencing targeted TCR beta in blood CD8+ and CD4+ T cells. Control patients had untreated stable or active relapsing-remitting multiple sclerosis by revised McDonald criteria. Random hexamers served to reverse transcribe about 0.5 to 1 ug RNA. Amplification of the TCR beta CDR3 was carried out by immunoSEQ multiplex PCR, which spanned a total of 54 Vbeta and 13 Jbeta segments. TCRdb analysed the immunoSEQ multiplex PCR reads with MiXCR anew, one entry per CDR3 protein. Among tens of thousands of distinct CDR3 sequences listed, just under 95% were seen once. Germline V gene data show CDR1 as MNHEY and CDR2 as SMNVEV (reference sequence). The V and J ends lost 1 base and 3 bases, in that order; junction bases with no gene match: 8. The CDR3 runs to 17 residues. Concerning this clonotype: No antigen is known for it.

Study-wide results and caveats: The study recognized that its TCR sequencing and HLA analysis covered a relatively small number of individuals.

This rearrangement joins TRBV27 to TRBJ2-3, with TRBD2 matching 9 bases. The receptor's source is a human donor with multiple sclerosis. The sequencing input was CD8+ T cells from PBMCs. The CDR3 protein is CASSLWTSARLTDTQYF. The CDR3 region has the DNA TGTGCCAGCAGTTTATGGACTAGCGCTCGATTGACAGATACGCAGTATTTT.